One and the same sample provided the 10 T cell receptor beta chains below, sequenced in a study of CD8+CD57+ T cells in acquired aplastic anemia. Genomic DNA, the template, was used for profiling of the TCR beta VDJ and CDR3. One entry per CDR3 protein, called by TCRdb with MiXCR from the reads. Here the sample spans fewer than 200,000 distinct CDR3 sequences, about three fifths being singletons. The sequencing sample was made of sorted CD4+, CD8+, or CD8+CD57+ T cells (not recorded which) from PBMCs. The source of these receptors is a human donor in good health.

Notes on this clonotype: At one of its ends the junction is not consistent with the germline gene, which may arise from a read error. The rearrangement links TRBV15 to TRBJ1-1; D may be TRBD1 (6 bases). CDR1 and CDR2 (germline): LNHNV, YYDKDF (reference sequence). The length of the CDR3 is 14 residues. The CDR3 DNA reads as TGTGCCACCAGCAGGAAGGGACGGGACACTGAGGCTTTCTTT. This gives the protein CATSRKGRDTEAFF.

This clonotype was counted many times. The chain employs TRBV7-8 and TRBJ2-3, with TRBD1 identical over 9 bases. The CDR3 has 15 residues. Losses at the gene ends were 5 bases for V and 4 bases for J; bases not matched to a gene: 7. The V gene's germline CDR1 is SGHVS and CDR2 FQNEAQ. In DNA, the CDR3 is TGTGCCAGCAGCACGGACAGGGGTGATTCAGATACGCAGTATTTT. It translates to CASSTDRGDSDTQYF.

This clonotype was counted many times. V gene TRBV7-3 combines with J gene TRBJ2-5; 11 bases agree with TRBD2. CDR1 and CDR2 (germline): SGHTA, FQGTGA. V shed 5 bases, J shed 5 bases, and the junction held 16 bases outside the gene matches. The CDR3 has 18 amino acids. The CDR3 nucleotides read TGTGCCAGCAGCATAGGGACTAGCGGTGGGGGGGGATATGAGACCCAGTACTTC. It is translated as CASSIGTSGGGGYETQYF.

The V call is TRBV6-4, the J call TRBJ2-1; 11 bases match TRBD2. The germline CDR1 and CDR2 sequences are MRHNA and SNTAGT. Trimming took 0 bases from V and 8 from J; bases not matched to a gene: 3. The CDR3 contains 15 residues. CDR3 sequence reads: CASSDSISGGDEQFF. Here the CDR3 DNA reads TGTGCCAGCAGTGACTCGATTAGCGGGGGGGATGAGCAGTTCTTC.

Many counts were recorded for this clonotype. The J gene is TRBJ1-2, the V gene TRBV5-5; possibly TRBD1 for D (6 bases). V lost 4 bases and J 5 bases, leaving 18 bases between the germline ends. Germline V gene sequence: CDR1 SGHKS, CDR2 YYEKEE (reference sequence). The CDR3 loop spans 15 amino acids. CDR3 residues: CASSGTNSQGYGYTF. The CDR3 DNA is TGTGCCAGCAGCGGGACAAACTCTCAGGGGTATGGCTACACCTTC.

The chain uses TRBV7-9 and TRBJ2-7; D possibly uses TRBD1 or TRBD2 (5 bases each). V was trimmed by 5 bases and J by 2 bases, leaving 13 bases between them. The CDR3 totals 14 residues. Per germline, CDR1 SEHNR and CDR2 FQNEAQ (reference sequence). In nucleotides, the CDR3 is TGTGCCAGCAGCCCCGTTGTGGGGGCCTACGAGCAGTACTTC. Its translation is CASSPVVGAYEQYF. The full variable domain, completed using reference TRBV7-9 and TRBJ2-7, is DTGVSQNPRHKITKRGQNVTFRCDPISEHNRLYWYRQTLGQGPEFLTYFQNEAQLEKSRLLSDRFSAERPKGSFSTLEIQRTEQGDSAMYLCASSPVVGAYEQYFGPGTRLTVT.

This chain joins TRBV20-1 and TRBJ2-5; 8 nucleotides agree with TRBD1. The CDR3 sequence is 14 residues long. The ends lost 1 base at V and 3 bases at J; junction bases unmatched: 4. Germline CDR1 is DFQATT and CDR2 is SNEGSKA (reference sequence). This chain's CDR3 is CSARVPTGEETQYF. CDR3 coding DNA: TGCAGTGCTAGAGTACCGACAGGGGAAGAGACCCAGTACTTC.

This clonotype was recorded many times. The CDR3 DNA follows: TGTGCCAGCAGTTCTGCAGGTGGAGACCAGCCCCAGCATTTT. Residues: CASSSAGGDQPQHF. This chain joins TRBV6-2 or TRBV6-3 and TRBJ1-5; D not resolved. Germline values: CDR1 MNHEY, CDR2 SVGEGT. V lost 4 bases to trimming and J lost 7 bases, with 14 bases between them. The CDR3 length is 14 residues.

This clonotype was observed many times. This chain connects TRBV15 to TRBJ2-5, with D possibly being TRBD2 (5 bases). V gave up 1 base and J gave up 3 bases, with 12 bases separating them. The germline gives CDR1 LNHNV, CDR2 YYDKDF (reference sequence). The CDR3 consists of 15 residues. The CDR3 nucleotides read TGTGCCACCAGCAGAGGGGGTACTAGGGAAGAGACCCAGTACTTC. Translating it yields CATSRGGTREETQYF.

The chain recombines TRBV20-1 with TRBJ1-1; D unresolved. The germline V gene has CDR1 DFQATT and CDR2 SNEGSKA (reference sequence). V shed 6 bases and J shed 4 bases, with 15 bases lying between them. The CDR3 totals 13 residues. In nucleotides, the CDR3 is TGCAGTGCGTTGGGCGGGGAGGGCACTGAAGCTTTCTTT. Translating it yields CSALGGEGTEAFF.